The source of this T cell receptor beta chain is a study of cytomegalovirus exposure and HLA in healthy donors. Findings and caveats of the study: Investigators reported approximately 170 TCR beta chains as tied to cytomegalovirus. Reportedly, cytomegalovirus status was diagnosed with high sensitivity and specificity.

To note about this clone: Its target is not known.

Clones were sequenced by immunoSEQ multiplex PCR, and TCRdb holds only the in-frame ones, with some missing. Here the sample spans tens of thousands of clones, roughly 91% being singletons. Germline V CDR1 and CDR2: SGHTA, FQGNSA. The CDR3 length is 15 residues. The ends lost 2 bases at V and 7 bases at J; junction bases unmatched: 5. The chain combines TRBV7-2 with TRBJ2-1; 10 nucleotides agree with TRBD2. This receptor was obtained from a woman between 18 and 29 years old in good health and CMV-seronegative. Sequenced input: PBMCs. CDR3 in DNA: TGTGCCAGCAGCTTAACTAGCGGGGTCGGTAATGAGCAGTTCTTC. Translated, it gives CASSLTSGVGNEQFF.